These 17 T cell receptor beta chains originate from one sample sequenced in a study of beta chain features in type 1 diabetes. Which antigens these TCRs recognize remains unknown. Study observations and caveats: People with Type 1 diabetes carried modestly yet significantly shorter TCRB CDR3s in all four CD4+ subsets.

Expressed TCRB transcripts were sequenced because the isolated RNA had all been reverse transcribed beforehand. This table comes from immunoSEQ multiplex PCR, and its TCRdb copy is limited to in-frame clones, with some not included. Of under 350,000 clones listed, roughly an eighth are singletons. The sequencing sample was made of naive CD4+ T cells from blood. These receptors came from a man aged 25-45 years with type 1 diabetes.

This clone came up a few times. The CDR3 sequence is CASSSGGGGSSYNEQFF. In nucleotides, the CDR3 is TGTGCCAGCAGTTCGGGGGGGGGCGGCAGCTCCTACAATGAGCAGTTCTTC. J is TRBJ2-1 and V is TRBV28; 8 nucleotides agree with TRBD2. CDR3 size: 17 residues. The V gene end was trimmed by 4 bases and the J gene end by 0 bases; junction bases not matched to a gene: 8. Germline CDR1 is MDHEN and CDR2 is SYDVKM.

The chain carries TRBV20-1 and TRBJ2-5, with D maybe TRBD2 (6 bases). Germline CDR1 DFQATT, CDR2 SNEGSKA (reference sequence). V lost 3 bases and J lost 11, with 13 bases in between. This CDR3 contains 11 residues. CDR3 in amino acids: CSASVGTSQYF. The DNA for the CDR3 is TGCAGTGCTAGTGTAGGGACTTCACAGTACTTC.

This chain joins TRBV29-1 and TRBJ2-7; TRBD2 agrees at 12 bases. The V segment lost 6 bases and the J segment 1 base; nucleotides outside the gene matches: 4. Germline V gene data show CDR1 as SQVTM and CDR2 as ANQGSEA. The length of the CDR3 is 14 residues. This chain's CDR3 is CSVGLAGTSYEQYF. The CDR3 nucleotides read TGCAGCGTCGGACTAGCGGGGACGTCCTACGAGCAGTACTTC.

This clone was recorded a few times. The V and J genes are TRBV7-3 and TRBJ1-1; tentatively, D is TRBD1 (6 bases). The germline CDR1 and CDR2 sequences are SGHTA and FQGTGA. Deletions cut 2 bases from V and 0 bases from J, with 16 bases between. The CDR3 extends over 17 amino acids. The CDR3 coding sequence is TGTGCCAGCAGCTTAGCAGGGGTGGGGCTACTGAACACTGAAGCTTTCTTT. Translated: CASSLAGVGLLNTEAFF. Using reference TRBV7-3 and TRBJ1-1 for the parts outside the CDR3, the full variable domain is GAGVSQTPSNKVTEKGKYVELRCDPISGHTALYWYRQSLGQGPEFLIYFQGTGAADDSGLPNDRFFAVRPEGSVSTLKIQRTERGDSAVYLCASSLAGVGLLNTEAFFGQGTRLTVV.

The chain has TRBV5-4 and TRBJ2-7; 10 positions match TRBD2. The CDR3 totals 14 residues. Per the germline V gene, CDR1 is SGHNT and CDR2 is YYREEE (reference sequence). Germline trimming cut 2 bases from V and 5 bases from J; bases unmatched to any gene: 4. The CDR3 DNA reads TGTGCCAGCAGCTTAAGACTAGCGGGTGACGAGCAGTACTTC. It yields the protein CASSLRLAGDEQYF.

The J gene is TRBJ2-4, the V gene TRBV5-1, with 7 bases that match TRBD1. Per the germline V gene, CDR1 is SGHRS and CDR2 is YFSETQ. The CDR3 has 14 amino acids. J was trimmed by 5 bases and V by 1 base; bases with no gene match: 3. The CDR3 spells CASSLSGTENIQYF. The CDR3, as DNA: TGCGCCAGCAGCTTGTCGGGGACAGAAAACATTCAGTACTTC.

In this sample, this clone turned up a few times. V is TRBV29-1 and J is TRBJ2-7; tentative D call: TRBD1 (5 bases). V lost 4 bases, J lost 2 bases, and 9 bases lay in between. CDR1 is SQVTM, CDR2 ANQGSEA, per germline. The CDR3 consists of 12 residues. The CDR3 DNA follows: TGCAGCGTTGGGGCCAGGGCCTACGAGCAGTACTTC. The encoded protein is CSVGARAYEQYF.

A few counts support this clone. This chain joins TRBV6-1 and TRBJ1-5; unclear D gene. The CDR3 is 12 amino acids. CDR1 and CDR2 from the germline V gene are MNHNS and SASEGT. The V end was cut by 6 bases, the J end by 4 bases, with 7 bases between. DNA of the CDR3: TGTGCCAGCAGCCCCCAAAATCAGCCCCAGCATTTT. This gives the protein CASSPQNQPQHF.

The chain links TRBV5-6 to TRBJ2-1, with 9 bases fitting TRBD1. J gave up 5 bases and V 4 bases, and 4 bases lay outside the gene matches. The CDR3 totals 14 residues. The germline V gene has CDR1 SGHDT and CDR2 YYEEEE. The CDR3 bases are TGTGCCAGCAGCACGGGACAGGGCAACAATGAGCAGTTCTTC. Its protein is CASSTGQGNNEQFF.

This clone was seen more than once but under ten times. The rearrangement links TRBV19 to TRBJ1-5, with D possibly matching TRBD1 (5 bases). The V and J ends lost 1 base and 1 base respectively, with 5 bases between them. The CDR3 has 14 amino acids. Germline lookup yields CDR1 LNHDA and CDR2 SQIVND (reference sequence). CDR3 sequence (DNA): TGTGCCAGTAGTATAGGACAGAGCAATCAGCCCCAGCATTTT. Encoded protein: CASSIGQSNQPQHF.

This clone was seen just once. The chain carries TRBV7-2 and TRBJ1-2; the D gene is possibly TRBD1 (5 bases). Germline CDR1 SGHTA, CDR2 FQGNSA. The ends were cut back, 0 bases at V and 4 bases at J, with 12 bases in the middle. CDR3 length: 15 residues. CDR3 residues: CASSLAQPGGYGYTF. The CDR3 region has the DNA TGTGCCAGCAGCTTAGCGCAACCCGGGGGCTATGGCTACACCTTC.

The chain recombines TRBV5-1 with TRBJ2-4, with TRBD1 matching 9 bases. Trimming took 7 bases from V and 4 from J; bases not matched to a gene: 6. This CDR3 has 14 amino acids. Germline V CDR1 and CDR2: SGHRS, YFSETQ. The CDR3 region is CASSAGTGKNIQYF. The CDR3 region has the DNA TGCGCCAGCTCGGCTGGGACAGGGAAAAACATTCAGTACTTC.

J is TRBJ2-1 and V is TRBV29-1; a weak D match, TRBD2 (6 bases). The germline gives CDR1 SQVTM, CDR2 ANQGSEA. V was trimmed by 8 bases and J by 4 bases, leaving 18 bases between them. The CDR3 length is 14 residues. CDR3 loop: CSSLGGSPYNEQFF. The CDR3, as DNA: TGCAGCTCCCTCGGGGGTTCCCCGTACAATGAGCAGTTCTTC.

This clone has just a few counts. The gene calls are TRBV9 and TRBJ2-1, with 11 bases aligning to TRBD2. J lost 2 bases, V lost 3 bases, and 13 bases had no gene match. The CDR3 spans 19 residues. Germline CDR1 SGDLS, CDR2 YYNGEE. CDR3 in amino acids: CASSAGEGASGRTYNEQFF. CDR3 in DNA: TGTGCCAGCAGCGCCGGGGAAGGGGCTAGCGGGAGGACCTACAATGAGCAGTTCTTC.

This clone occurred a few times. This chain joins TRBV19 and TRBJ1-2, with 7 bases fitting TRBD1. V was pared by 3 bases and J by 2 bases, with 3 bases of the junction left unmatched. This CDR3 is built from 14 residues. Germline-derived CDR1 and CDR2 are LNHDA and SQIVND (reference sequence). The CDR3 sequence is CASSIPRGNYGYTF. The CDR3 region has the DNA TGTGCCAGTAGTATCCCCAGGGGGAACTATGGCTACACCTTC. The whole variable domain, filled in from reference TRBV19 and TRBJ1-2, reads DGGITQSPKYLFRKEGQNVTLSCEQNLNHDAMYWYRQDPGQGLRLIYYSQIVNDFQKGDIAEGYSVSREKKESFPLTVTSAQKNPTAFYLCASSIPRGNYGYTFGSGTRLTVV.

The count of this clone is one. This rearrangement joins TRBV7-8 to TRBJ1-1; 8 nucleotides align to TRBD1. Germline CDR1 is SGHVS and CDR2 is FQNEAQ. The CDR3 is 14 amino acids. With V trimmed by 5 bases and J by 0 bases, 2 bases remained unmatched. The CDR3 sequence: CASSRDRLNTEAFF. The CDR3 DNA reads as TGTGCCAGCAGCCGGGACAGGTTGAACACTGAAGCTTTCTTT.

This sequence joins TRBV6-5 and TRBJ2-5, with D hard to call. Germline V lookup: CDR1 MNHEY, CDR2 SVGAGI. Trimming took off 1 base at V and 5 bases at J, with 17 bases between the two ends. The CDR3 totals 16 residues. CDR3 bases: TGTGCCAGCAGTTACTTAGGAGCCACGAGGTTGGAGACCCAGTACTTC. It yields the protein CASSYLGATRLETQYF.